A single sample gave rise to the 12 T cell receptor beta chains below, sequenced in a study of T-cell reconstitution after alpha-beta-depleted transplantation in children. TCRbeta library construction was performed incorporating unique molecular identifiers. MiXCR, applied by TCRdb to the PCR reads, yields one record per CDR3 protein. The table has about a million distinct CDR3 sequences, roughly 29% seen once. The sequencing here drew on PBMCs, mostly from graft donor cells, taken 360 days after TCRalphabeta/CD19-depleted stem cell transplant. The receptors were gathered from a boy under two years old who had a stem cell transplant for SCID, so the T cells may come from the graft donor.

The chain employs TRBV20-1 and TRBJ2-3; 7 bases fit TRBD2. CDR3 length equals 13 residues. Germline V CDR1 and CDR2: DFQATT, SNEGSKA (reference sequence). CDR3 nucleotide sequence: TGCAGCTCGGGACTACTTGGGGTCGGAACGCAGTATTTT. It translates to CSSGLLGVGTQYF.

The chain is built from TRBV5-5 and TRBJ2-7, with D perhaps matching TRBD1 (6 bases). CDR1 and CDR2 (germline): SGHKS, YYEKEE (reference sequence). V was cut by 4 bases and J by 3 bases, with 14 bases left in between. The CDR3 is 14 residues long. The CDR3 nucleotides read TGTGCCAGCAGCCTAAACTCAGGGGTCTACGAGCAGTACTTC. The encoded protein is CASSLNSGVYEQYF.

This clonotype has a handful of counts. The rearrangement links TRBV18 to TRBJ2-3, with 10 bases that match TRBD2. CDR3 length equals 15 residues. The ends lost 5 bases at V and 1 base at J; junction bases unmatched: 3. Germline loops: CDR1 KGHSH, CDR2 LQKENI. The CDR3 protein is CASSKTSGGTDTQYF. CDR3 in DNA: TGTGCCAGCTCAAAAACTAGCGGGGGCACAGATACGCAGTATTTT.

This clonotype has a handful of counts. This chain uses TRBV12-3 or TRBV12-4 with TRBJ2-3; D call uncertain. The CDR3 is 17 residues long. V dropped 2 bases and J dropped 5 bases, with 20 bases sitting between them. The CDR3 here is CASSLNPVIFSEDTQYF. The CDR3 DNA reads as TGTGCCAGCAGTTTAAATCCGGTAATATTTTCGGAAGATACGCAGTATTTT.

This clonotype turned up a few times. The chain links TRBV6-1 to TRBJ1-2; possible D gene TRBD1, 6 bases. V was shortened by 6 bases and J by 4 bases, with 18 bases between the two germline ends. Germline loops: CDR1 MNHNS, CDR2 SASEGT. CDR3 length equals 15 residues. The CDR3 loop reads CASSTPGAKSYGYTF. DNA for the CDR3: TGTGCCAGCAGCACACCGGGGGCCAAGAGCTATGGCTACACCTTC.

The rearrangement joins TRBV5-1 to TRBJ2-1; 11 bases align to TRBD2. Per germline, CDR1 SGHRS and CDR2 YFSETQ. V lost 5 bases to trimming and J lost 10 bases; unmatched junction nucleotides: 17. The CDR3 loop spans 17 amino acids. The CDR3 reads CASRKDILAGALGEQFF. As DNA, the CDR3 is TGCGCCAGCAGGAAAGATATACTAGCGGGGGCCCTGGGGGAGCAGTTCTTC.

In this sample, this clonotype turned up once. The V and J genes are TRBV10-3 and TRBJ2-3; tentatively, D is TRBD1 (5 bases). The ends were cut back, 0 bases at V and 0 bases at J, with 10 bases in the middle. The CDR3 length is 16 residues. Germline loops: CDR1 ENHRY, CDR2 SYGVKD. DNA for the CDR3: TGTGCCATCAGTGAGTCCGCAGGGTCCAGCACAGATACGCAGTATTTT. Encoded protein: CAISESAGSSTDTQYF.

This rearrangement joins TRBV12-3 or TRBV12-4 to TRBJ2-1, with 9 positions matching TRBD2. V shed 2 bases, J shed 6 bases, and the junction held 5 bases outside the gene matches. The CDR3 is 15 amino acids. The CDR3 DNA reads TGTGCCAGCAGTTTATGGCTAGCGGGGAGCAATGAGCAGTTCTTC. This gives the protein CASSLWLAGSNEQFF.

The rearrangement links TRBV24-1 to TRBJ2-1, with D possibly being TRBD1 or TRBD2 (5 bases each). Per germline, CDR1 KGHDR and CDR2 SFDVKD. Trimming removed 9 bases at V and 6 bases at J, with 23 bases between. This CDR3 contains 16 residues. The chain's CDR3 is CATEPHWTSGRNEQFF. CDR3 nucleotide sequence: TGTGCCACCGAACCACACTGGACCTCGGGACGCAATGAGCAGTTCTTC.

This clonotype was counted only a few times. The V gene is TRBV25-1, the J gene TRBJ2-3; weak D call: TRBD1 (5 bases). Germline lookup yields CDR1 MGHDK and CDR2 SYGVNS. Trimming cost V 1 base and J 3 bases, with 20 bases left between them. The CDR3 spans 18 residues. For the CDR3, the DNA is TGTGCCAGCAGTGAATCGCAGGCAGGGCTGTGGGTTACAGATACGCAGTATTTT. Its translation: CASSESQAGLWVTDTQYF.

The chain uses TRBV4-3 and TRBJ2-2; perhaps TRBD2 as D (5 bases). Germline assignment: CDR1 LGHNA and CDR2 YSLEER. The V gene lost 4 bases and the J gene lost 6 bases, with 15 bases spanning the gap. The CDR3 covers 15 residues. CDR3 amino acids: CASSLLGLGAGELFF. In DNA form, the CDR3 reads TGCGCCAGCAGCCTACTAGGTCTAGGAGCCGGGGAGCTGTTTTTT.

Only a few counts were recorded for this clonotype. The chain employs TRBV7-2 and TRBJ2-5, with 7 bases identical to TRBD2. J lost 0 bases, V lost 1 base, and 5 bases had no gene match. Germline loops: CDR1 SGHTA, CDR2 FQGNSA. The CDR3 has 16 amino acids. The CDR3 loop is CASSLVGRGYQETQYF. CDR3 nucleotide sequence: TGTGCCAGCAGCTTAGTCGGGCGGGGGTACCAAGAGACCCAGTACTTC.